This paragraph reports one TCR beta chain. Its antigen has not been determined. Base qualities are missing; no much larger clone stands one base away. V lost 5 bases and J lost 3 bases, and the count of bases not matched to a germline gene is 7. The CDR3 spans 14 residues, from the cysteine through the phenylalanine. Just CDR3 DNA is preserved here, 42 bases in frame from base 1. From the germline V gene (reference sequence), CDR1 is SEHNR and CDR2 is FQNEAQ. Every donor was a healthy Caucasian. The twin cohort consisted of three pairs of female monozygotic twins, all aged about 18 to 29 years. The RNA used for TCR libraries was isolated from peripheral blood mononuclear cells. The data stem from a study of identical twins (dated by TCRdb to 2016 to 2017). With respect to the entire study: The study deep-sequenced TCR alpha and beta repertoires from monozygotic twins, unrelated adults of various ages and cord blood to test whether fetal clonotypes persist. To rule out contamination, replicate twin experiments were performed at different times with different library preparation protocols.

Libraries were made using 5' RACE. Sequenced using an Illumina HiSeq 2000. Template switching added a universal primer binding site, and the final cDNA carried a unique molecular identifier that allowed TCR cDNA molecules to be counted accurately. Specific primers in the conserved constant-segment region were used to synthesize first-strand cDNA for TCR alpha and beta chains. Each cDNA library was double barcoded, with a SMART-Mk sample barcode plus Illumina barcodes, to control for contamination. TruSeq adapter sequences and Illumina sample barcodes were added in two successive PCR steps. The TCR alpha and beta cDNA libraries were sequenced on the Illumina HiSeq platform using custom primers. As for the original processing: MiGEC processed the raw reads to extract unique molecular identifiers, while MiXCR was used to determine the CDR3 positions. Recombination models were inferred per individual with the repgenHMM and IGoR tools using an EM algorithm. Shared clonotype analysis was performed with the tcR package in R, normalizing sharing by the product of cloneset sizes. To study raw recombination without the effects of thymic and clonal selection, out-of-frame nonproductive sequences were analyzed. Using fastp at Q25 and MiXCR, TCRdb reprocessed the public reads and kept productive beta chains. Entries are consolidated by CDR3 protein sequence, retaining the most common genes and DNA. V and J calls and clone size were set by TCRdb, not the authors. This sample is represented by about 890,000 distinct CDR3 sequences; 12% of them were singletons. Jointly, the top ten make up around 1.6% of the sample.

Broad study findings and their caveats: Out-of-frame TCR alpha sequences shared between twins showed an excess of low generation-probability sequences compared with coincidental sharing between unrelated individuals. Abundant cord blood beta clonotypes carried fewer insertions; young adult naive repertoires showed a weaker similar trend, while memory repertoires showed none. Conclusions relied on cross-sectional statistical analysis, since the same donors could not be followed over many years. Invariant T cells such as MAIT and iNKT could partly confound zero-insertion analyses, although diverse VJ usage argued against such confounding for most clonotypes. Out-of-frame TCR alpha sharing in monozygotic twins was systematically underestimated by recombination models, whereas sharing between unrelated individuals was in agreement with the recombination models. In beta out-of-frame sequences, excess twin sharing was weaker, because having fewer shared sequences lowered the signal-to-noise ratio.

The same specimen was also included in a second study, on yellow fever vaccine responses in identical twins. As that second paper reports: According to the authors, the vaccine-induced T cell response in identical twins seemed to be partly convergent and partly specific to each individual. Focusing on identical twins, the study followed the T cell clones that responded to the vaccine, and did so with precision.

This receptor was identified in a woman younger than 35 in good health. The sequence links TRBV7-9 to TRBJ2-7; the central 7 bases match TRBD1. Sequencing was performed on PBMCs. The bases read TGTGCCAGCAGCCGGGGACAGATTTTCTACGAGCAGTACTTC. Its protein reads: CASSRGQIFYEQYF.